This T cell receptor (beta chain) emerged from a study of patients and donors after allogeneic stem cell transplantation. This clonotype was seen a few times. One entry per CDR3 protein, called by TCRdb with MiXCR from the RT-PCR reads. The sample records about 150,000 distinct CDR3 sequences, 30% to 45% being singletons. This CDR3 has 16 amino acids. In germline, CDR1 is SGHTA, CDR2 FQGNSA. The trim removed 1 base at V and 6 bases at J, leaving 11 bases unmatched. The clonotype comes from a human donor who was either an allogeneic HSCT recipient or a stem cell or donor lymphocyte infusion donor (not recorded which). It is not recorded whose cells these are; they may come from a transplant donor. The rearrangement joins TRBV7-2 to TRBJ2-5, with TRBD2 matching over 7 bases. Sequenced input: blood, either unsorted or a sorted T cell fraction (not recorded which). The CDR3 nucleotides read TGTGCCAGCAGCTTAGAATGGAGCGGGGCCCGGAAGACCCAGTACTTC. Protein product: CASSLEWSGARKTQYF.